What follows are 9 T cell receptor beta chains derived from one specimen sequenced in a study of cytomegalovirus exposure and HLA in healthy donors. The PCR contained 60 Vbeta and 13 Jbeta primers. The protocol was immunoSEQ multiplex PCR, while the TCRdb copy is restricted to in-frame clones and leaves out a portion. The table lists 210,000 or so clones, about 83% of them singletons. Specimen: PBMCs. All receptors derive from a woman between 50 and 59 years old in good health and CMV-seropositive.

The CDR3 is CASSPLLGDFRPYEQYF. CDR3 sequence (DNA): TGTGCCAGTAGTCCCCTATTGGGGGACTTTCGCCCCTACGAGCAGTACTTC. The chain has TRBV19 and TRBJ2-7, with a tentative D call TRBD2 (6 bases). Between the trimmed V and J ends, which lost 5 bases and 2 bases, there was a span of 22 bases. The CDR3 totals 17 residues. Germline V gene data show CDR1 as LNHDA and CDR2 as SQIVND (reference sequence).

The CDR3 DNA reads as TGCGCCAGCAGCCCTACCACCCGGGGAATCTCTGGGGCCAACGTCCTGACTTTC. This codes for CASSPTTRGISGANVLTF. V is TRBV4-3 and J is TRBJ2-6; D is possibly TRBD2 (5 bases). Trimming removed 4 bases from V and 0 bases from J, with 16 bases in between. In germline, CDR1 is LGHNA, CDR2 YSLEER. This CDR3 has 18 amino acids.

V usage is TRBV6-6 and J usage is TRBJ1-2; 7 nucleotides agree with TRBD1. This CDR3 is built from 14 residues. J gave up 8 bases and V 4 bases, and 10 bases lay outside the gene matches. Germline assignment: CDR1 MNHNY and CDR2 SVGAGI (reference sequence). As DNA, the CDR3 is TGTGCCAGCAGTTGGCGTCCCAGGGGGGACGGCTACACCTTC. Amino acids: CASSWRPRGDGYTF.

Points on this clone: The junction differs from germline at one of its ends, possibly a read error. This chain links TRBV7-9 with TRBJ1-2; D gene uncertain. The CDR3 is made up of 12 amino acids. The germline V gene encodes CDR1 SEHNR and CDR2 FQNEAQ (reference sequence). The CDR3 coding sequence is TGTGCCAGCACCAACGACGACTATGGCCACACCTTC. Its protein product is CASTNDDYGHTF.

This chain joins TRBV4-1 and TRBJ2-7, with D possibly matching TRBD1 (6 bases). The CDR3 extends over 16 amino acids. The germline V and J ends were trimmed by 4 bases and 1 base, with 17 bases remaining between them. From germline, CDR1 is MGHRA and CDR2 YSYEKL. CDR3 sequence: CASSPWTAKGSYEQYF. CDR3 in DNA: TGCGCCAGCAGCCCCTGGACAGCGAAGGGGTCCTACGAGCAGTACTTC.

This clone was seen once. V gene TRBV5-6 combines with J gene TRBJ1-2; 10 bases agree with TRBD1. CDR1 is SGHDT, CDR2 YYEEEE, per germline. Trimming removed 4 bases from V and 8 bases from J; junction bases left unmatched: 14. This CDR3 has 16 residues. CDR3 coding DNA: TGTGCCAGCAGCCCGGTCGGGACAGGGGAAGGAGGGGGCTACACCTTC. It specifies CASSPVGTGEGGGYTF. The variable domain in full, with the rest retrieved from reference TRBV5-6 and TRBJ1-2, is DAGVTQSPTHLIKTRGQQVTLRCSPKSGHDTVSWYQQALGQGPQFIFQYYEEEERQRGNFPDRFSGHQFPNYSSELNVNALLLGDSALYLCASSPVGTGEGGGYTFGSGTRLTVV.

The V and J genes are TRBV7-9 and TRBJ2-2; D perhaps matches TRBD1 (5 bases). Germline assignment: CDR1 SEHNR and CDR2 FQNEAQ (reference sequence). V dropped 3 bases and J dropped 6 bases, with 17 bases sitting between them. The CDR3 is 16 residues long. The CDR3 reads CASSLGSQGLAGELFF. CDR3 DNA: TGTGCCAGCAGCTTGGGGTCTCAGGGTTTGGCCGGGGAGCTGTTTTTT.

The chain recombines TRBV4-1 with TRBJ1-2; D might be TRBD1 (5 bases). CDR1 MGHRA and CDR2 YSYEKL come from the germline V gene. V lost 4 bases and J 0 bases, leaving 9 bases between the germline ends. This CDR3 comprises 14 residues. In nucleotides, the CDR3 is TGCGCCAGCAGCCCAGCGACAGCTAACTATGGCTACACCTTC. Amino acid sequence: CASSPATANYGYTF.

This rearrangement joins TRBV6-5 to TRBJ1-4; D is undetermined. The germline V gene encodes CDR1 MNHEY and CDR2 SVGAGI. V lost 6 bases and J 7 bases, leaving 15 bases between the germline ends. The CDR3 has 14 residues. As DNA, the CDR3 is TGTGCCAGCAGGACAACGCTGGTCGGTGAAAAACTGTTTTTT. It is translated as CASRTTLVGEKLFF.